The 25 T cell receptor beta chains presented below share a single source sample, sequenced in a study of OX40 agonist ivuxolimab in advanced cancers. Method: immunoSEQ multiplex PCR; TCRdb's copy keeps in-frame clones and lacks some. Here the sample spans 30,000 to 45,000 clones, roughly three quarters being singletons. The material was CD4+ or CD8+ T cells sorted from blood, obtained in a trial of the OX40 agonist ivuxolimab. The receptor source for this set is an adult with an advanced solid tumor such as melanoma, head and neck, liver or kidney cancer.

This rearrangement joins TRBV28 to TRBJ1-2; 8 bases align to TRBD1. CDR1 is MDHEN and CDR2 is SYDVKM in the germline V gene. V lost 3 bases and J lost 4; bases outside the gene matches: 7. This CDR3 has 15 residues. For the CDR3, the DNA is TGTGCCAGCAGTTTTTCGGACAGGGTTGCCTATGGCTACACCTTC. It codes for CASSFSDRVAYGYTF.

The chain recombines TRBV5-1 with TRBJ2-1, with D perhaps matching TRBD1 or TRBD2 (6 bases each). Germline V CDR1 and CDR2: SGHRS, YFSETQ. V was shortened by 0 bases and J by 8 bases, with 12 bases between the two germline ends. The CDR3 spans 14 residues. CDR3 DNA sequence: TGCGCCAGCAGCTTGGCCCCGGAGGGGGATGAGCAGTTCTTC. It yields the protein CASSLAPEGDEQFF.

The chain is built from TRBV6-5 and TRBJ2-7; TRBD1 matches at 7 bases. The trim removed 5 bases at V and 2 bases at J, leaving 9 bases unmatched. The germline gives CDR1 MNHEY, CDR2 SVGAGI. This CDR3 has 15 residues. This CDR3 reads CASSAIDRVPYEQYF. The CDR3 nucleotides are TGTGCCAGCAGTGCCATCGACAGGGTTCCCTACGAGCAGTACTTC.

The DNA of the CDR3 is TGTGCCAGCCGGACGGACTCTGGGGCCAACGTCCTGACTTTC. Protein: CASRTDSGANVLTF. This chain uses TRBV6-4 with TRBJ2-6; D unclear. V lost 8 bases and J 0 bases, leaving 8 bases between the germline ends. Looked up from germline, CDR1 is MRHNA and CDR2 is SNTAGT. This CDR3 contains 14 residues.

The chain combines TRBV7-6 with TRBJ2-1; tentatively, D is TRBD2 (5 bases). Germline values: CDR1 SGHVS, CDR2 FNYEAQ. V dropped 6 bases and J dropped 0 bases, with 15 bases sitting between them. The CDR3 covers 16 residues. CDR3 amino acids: CASSRNSGSSYNEQFF. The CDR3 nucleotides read TGTGCCAGCAGTCGAAACAGCGGAAGCTCCTACAATGAGCAGTTCTTC.

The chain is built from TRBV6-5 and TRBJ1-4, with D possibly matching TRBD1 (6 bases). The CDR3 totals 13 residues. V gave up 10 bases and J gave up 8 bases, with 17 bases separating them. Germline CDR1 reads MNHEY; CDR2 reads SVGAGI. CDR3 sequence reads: CATKDSMGEKLFF. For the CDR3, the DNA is TGTGCCACCAAGGACAGTATGGGGGAAAAACTGTTTTTT.

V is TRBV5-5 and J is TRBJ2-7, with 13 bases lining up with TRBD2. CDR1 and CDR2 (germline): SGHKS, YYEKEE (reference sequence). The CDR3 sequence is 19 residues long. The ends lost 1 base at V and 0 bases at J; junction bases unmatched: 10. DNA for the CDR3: TGTGCCAGCAGCTTGAGGGGACTAGCGGGGTCCGCGAGCTCCTACGAGCAGTACTTC. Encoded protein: CASSLRGLAGSASSYEQYF.

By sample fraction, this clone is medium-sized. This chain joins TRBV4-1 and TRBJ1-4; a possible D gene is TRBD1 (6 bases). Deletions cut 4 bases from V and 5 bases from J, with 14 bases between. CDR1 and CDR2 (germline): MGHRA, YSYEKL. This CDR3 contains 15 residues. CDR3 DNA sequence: TGCGCCAGCAGCCCACCGGGACACCAGAATGAAAAACTGTTTTTT. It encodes CASSPPGHQNEKLFF.

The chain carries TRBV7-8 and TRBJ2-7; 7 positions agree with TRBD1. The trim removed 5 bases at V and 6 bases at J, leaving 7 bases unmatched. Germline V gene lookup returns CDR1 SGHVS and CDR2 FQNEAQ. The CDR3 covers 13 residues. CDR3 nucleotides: TGTGCCAGCAGCGCCGACAGGGCGGTCGAGCAGTACTTC. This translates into CASSADRAVEQYF.

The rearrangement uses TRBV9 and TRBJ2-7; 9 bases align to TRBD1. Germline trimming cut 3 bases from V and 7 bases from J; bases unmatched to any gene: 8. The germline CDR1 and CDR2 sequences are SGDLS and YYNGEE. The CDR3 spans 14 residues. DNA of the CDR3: TGTGCCAGCAGCGCTCGGACAGGGGTAAGAGAGCAGTACTTC. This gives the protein CASSARTGVREQYF.

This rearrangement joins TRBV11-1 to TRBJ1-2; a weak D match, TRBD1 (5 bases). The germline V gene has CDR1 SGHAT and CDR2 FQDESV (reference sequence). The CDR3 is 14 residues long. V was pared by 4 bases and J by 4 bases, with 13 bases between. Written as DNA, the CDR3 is TGTGCCAGCAGCTCCCTAGCGGGGCGCTATGGCTACACCTTC. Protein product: CASSSLAGRYGYTF.

The DNA for the CDR3 is TGTGCCAGCAGATCTCTATACGAGCAGTACTTC. Its translation: CASRSLYEQYF. The gene calls are TRBV6-6 and TRBJ2-7, with D unclear. Germline lookup yields CDR1 MNHNY and CDR2 SVGAGI (reference sequence). Between the trimmed V and J ends, which lost 6 bases and 4 bases, there was a span of 7 bases. CDR3 length equals 11 residues.

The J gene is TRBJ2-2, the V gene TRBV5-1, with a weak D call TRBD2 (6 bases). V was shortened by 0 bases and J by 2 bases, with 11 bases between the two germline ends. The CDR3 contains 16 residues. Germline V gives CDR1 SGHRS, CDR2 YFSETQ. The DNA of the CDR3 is TGCGCCAGCAGCTTGGCGGGCGGGATTAACACCGGGGAGCTGTTTTTT. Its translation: CASSLAGGINTGELFF.

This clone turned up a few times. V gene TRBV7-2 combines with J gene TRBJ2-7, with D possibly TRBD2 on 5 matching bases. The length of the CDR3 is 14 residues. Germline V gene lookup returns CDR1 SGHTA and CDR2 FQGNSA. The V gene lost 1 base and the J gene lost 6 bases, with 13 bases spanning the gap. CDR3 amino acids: CASSLGTPRGEQYF. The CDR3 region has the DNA TGTGCCAGCAGCTTAGGGACGCCACGGGGCGAGCAGTACTTC.

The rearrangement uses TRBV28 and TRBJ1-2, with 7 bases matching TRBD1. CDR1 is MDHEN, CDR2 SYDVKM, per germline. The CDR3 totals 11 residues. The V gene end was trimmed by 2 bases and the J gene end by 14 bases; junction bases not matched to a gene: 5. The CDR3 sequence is CASSLGQENTF. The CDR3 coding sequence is TGTGCCAGCAGTTTAGGACAGGAGAATACCTTC.

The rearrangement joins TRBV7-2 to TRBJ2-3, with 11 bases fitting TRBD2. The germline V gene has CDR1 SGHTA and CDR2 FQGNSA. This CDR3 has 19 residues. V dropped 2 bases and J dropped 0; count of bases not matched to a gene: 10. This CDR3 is CASSLKVSLAGGSTDTQYF. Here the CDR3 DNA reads TGTGCCAGCAGCTTAAAAGTCAGCCTAGCGGGGGGCAGCACAGATACGCAGTATTTT.

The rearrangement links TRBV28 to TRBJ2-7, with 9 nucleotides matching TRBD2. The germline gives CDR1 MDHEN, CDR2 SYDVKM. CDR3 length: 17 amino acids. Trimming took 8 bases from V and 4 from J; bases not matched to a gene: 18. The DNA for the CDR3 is TGTGCCAGCTCCCTTCATAGAGGCGGGAGGGCCAGGTACGAGCAGTACTTC. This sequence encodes CASSLHRGGRARYEQYF.

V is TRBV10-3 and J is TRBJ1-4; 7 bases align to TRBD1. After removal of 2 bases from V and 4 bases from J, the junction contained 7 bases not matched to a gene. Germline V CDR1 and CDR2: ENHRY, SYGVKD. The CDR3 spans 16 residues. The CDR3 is CAISERAGQYNEKLFF. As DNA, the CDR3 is TGTGCCATCAGTGAGAGGGCGGGACAGTATAATGAAAAACTGTTTTTT.

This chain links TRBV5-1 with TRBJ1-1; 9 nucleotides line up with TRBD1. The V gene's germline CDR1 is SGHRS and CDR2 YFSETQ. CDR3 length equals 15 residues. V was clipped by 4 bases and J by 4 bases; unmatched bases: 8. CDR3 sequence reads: CASSGGQGAGTEAFF. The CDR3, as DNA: TGCGCCAGCAGCGGGGGACAGGGCGCGGGCACTGAAGCTTTCTTT.

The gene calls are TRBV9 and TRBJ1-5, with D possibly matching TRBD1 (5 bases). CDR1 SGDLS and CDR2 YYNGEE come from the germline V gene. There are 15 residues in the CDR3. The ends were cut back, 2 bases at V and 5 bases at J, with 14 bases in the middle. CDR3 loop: CASSVPPQGHQPQHF. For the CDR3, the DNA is TGTGCCAGCAGCGTCCCCCCTCAGGGCCATCAGCCCCAGCATTTT.

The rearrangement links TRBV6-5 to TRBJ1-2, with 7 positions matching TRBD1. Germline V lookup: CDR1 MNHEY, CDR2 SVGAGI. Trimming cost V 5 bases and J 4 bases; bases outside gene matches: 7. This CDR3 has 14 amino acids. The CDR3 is CASSEMTGTYGYTF. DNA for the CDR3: TGTGCCAGCAGTGAAATGACAGGGACCTATGGCTACACCTTC.

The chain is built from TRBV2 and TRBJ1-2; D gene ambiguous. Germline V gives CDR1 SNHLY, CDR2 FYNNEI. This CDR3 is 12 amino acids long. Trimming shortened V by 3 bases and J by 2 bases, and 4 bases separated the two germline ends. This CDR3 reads CASSDSNYGYTF. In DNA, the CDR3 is TGTGCCAGCAGTGACTCGAACTATGGCTACACCTTC.

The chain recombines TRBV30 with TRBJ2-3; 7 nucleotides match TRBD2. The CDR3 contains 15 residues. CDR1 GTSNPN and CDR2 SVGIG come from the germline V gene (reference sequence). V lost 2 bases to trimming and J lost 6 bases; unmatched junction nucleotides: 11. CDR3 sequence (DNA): TGTGCCTGGAGTTACACAGGCGGACTAGGGGATACGCAGTATTTT. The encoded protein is CAWSYTGGLGDTQYF. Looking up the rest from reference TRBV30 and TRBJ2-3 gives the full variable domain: SQTIHQWPATLVQPVGSPLSLECTVEGTSNPNLYWYRQAAGRGLQLLFYSVGIGQISSEVPQNLSASRPQDRQFILSSKKLLLSDSGFYLCAWSYTGGLGDTQYFGPGTRLTVL.

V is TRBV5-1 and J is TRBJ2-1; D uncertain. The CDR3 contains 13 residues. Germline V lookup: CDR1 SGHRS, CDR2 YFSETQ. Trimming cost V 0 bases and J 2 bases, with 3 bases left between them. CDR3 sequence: CASSLVAYNEQFF. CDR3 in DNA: TGCGCCAGCAGCTTGGTGGCCTACAATGAGCAGTTCTTC.

CDR3 protein: CASRQGGNTGELFF. The DNA for the CDR3 is TGCGCCAGCAGGCAGGGCGGGAACACCGGGGAGCTGTTTTTT. The rearrangement links TRBV5-1 to TRBJ2-2; the D gene is possibly TRBD1 (5 bases). Per germline, CDR1 SGHRS and CDR2 YFSETQ. The CDR3 sequence is 14 residues long. V lost 5 bases, J lost 1 base, and 9 bases lay in between.